The 2 T cell receptor beta chains presented below share a single source sample, sequenced in a study of T cell responses to AZD1222 COVID-19 vaccine. Data came from immunoSEQ multiplex PCR; TCRdb stores just in-frame clones and leaves some out. The data contain about 66,000 clones, roughly 90% of them seen just once; the ten biggest clones take up approximately 15%. The sequences come from peripheral blood, collected on day 0 of AZD1222 vaccination. All receptors derive from an adult in good health.

This clone turned up a few times. The CDR3 DNA follows: TGTGCCAGCAGTTTTAACCCGGACAGGGGGCAGGATGGCTACACCTTC. Translated, it gives CASSFNPDRGQDGYTF. The genes are TRBV6-5 and TRBJ1-2; 11 bases agree with TRBD1. Per the germline V gene, CDR1 is MNHEY and CDR2 is SVGAGI. The CDR3 extends over 16 amino acids. Trimming at V came to 4 bases and at J to 6 bases, leaving 10 bases not matched to a gene.

J is TRBJ2-5 and V is TRBV2; possible D gene TRBD1, 6 bases. Germline V CDR1 and CDR2: SNHLY, FYNNEI. Trimming took 8 bases from V and 6 from J, leaving 16 bases between them. The CDR3 is 13 amino acids. The CDR3 DNA follows: TGTGCCAGCTTTTACAGGGACGTGAAGACCCAGTACTTC. It yields the protein CASFYRDVKTQYF.